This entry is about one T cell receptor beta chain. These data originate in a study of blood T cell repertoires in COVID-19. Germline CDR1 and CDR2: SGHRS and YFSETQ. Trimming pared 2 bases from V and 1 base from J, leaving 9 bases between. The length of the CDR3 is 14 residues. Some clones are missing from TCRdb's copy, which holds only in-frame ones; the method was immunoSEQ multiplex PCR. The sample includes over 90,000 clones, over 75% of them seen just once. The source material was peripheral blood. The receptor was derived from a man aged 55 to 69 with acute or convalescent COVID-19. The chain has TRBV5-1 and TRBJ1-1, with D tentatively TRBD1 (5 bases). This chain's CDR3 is CASSLTGANTEAFF. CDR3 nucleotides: TGCGCCAGCAGCTTAACAGGAGCGAACACTGAAGCTTTCTTT.